These 2 T cell receptor beta chains were all obtained from the same sample, sequenced in a study of blood T cell repertoires in COVID-19. Sequencing used immunoSEQ multiplex PCR; TCRdb keeps in-frame clones, though not all of them. The sample records a few hundred thousand clones, approximately 90% being singletons. The sample comprised peripheral blood. The receptors here all came from a woman in her late teens or twenties who had recovered from COVID-19.

This chain uses TRBV7-2 with TRBJ2-1; TRBD2 aligns across 11 bases. Germline CDR1 SGHTA, CDR2 FQGNSA. Trimming took 2 bases from V and 3 from J; bases not matched to a gene: 6. This CDR3 comprises 17 residues. The DNA for the CDR3 is TGTGCCAGCAGCTTATATACTAGCGGGAGATTCTACAATGAGCAGTTCTTC. This encodes CASSLYTSGRFYNEQFF.

The chain is built from TRBV18 and TRBJ1-5, with TRBD1 matching 10 bases. Unmatched junction bases numbered 11, after V lost 3 bases and J lost 9 bases. CDR3 length equals 16 residues. Germline loops: CDR1 KGHSH, CDR2 LQKENI. In DNA form, the CDR3 reads TGTGCCAGCTCACCGGACCGGGACAGGGGTGGAGGGCCCCAGCATTTT. Its translation is CASSPDRDRGGGPQHF.